This entry concerns a single TCR beta chain. Its cognate antigen is unknown. Deletions cut 1 base from V and 0 bases from J, with 14 bases between. CDR3 length: 18 amino acids. Germline V lookup: CDR1 SGHRS, CDR2 YFSETQ. Three rounds of nested PCR, following a modified ARM-PCR protocol, produced the TCRbeta library. TCRdb redid the calling of the multiplex PCR reads with MiXCR, one entry per CDR3 protein. Among some 74,000 distinct CDR3 sequences listed, 55% to 75% were seen once. The sample belongs to a study of tumor and adjacent non-tumor tissue in lung cancer. Study-level information: On average, productive TCRbeta reads reached about 4 million per sample. Study-level results: Shorter survival was associated with higher TCR diversity in tumors.

RNA was extracted from bulk tissue without any cell sorting. The chain has TRBV5-1 and TRBJ2-6, with a weak D call TRBD1 (5 bases). The source material was lung tumor tissue. The receptor was isolated from a woman aged 40 to 49 with non-small cell lung cancer. The CDR3 loop reads CASSLTTGRSSGANVLTF. The CDR3 nucleotides read TGCGCCAGCAGCTTGACCACAGGCCGCAGCTCTGGGGCCAACGTCCTGACTTTC. Variable domain in full (rest from reference TRBV5-1 and TRBJ2-6): KAGVTQTPRYLIKTRGQQVTLSCSPISGHRSVSWYQQTPGQGLQFLFEYFSETQRNKGNFPGRFSGRQFSNSRSEMNVSTLELGDSALYLCASSLTTGRSSGANVLTFGAGSRLTVL.